Listed here are 19 T cell receptor beta chains from one sample, sequenced in a study of cytomegalovirus exposure and HLA in healthy donors. PCR involved 60 Vbeta and 13 Jbeta primers. The repertoire was sequenced with immunoSEQ multiplex PCR; TCRdb's copy has only in-frame clones and lacks some. This sample has around 210,000 clones, with roughly 81% found just once. Sequenced sample: PBMCs. Receptor source: a girl between 2 and 10 years old in good health and CMV-seronegative.

The chain has TRBV9 and TRBJ2-5, with 12 bases lining up with TRBD2. In germline, CDR1 is SGDLS, CDR2 YYNGEE. The CDR3 consists of 19 residues. V lost 0 bases, J lost 5 bases, and 14 bases stayed unmatched. This CDR3 reads CASSVGLAGVGGSRETQYF. The CDR3 nucleotides read TGTGCCAGCAGCGTAGGACTAGCGGGGGTTGGCGGTTCTCGGGAGACCCAGTACTTC.

The genes are TRBV27 and TRBJ1-4; TRBD1 aligns across 8 bases. The V segment lost 3 bases and the J segment 9 bases; nucleotides outside the gene matches: 3. Germline CDR1 MNHEY, CDR2 SMNVEV (reference sequence). The CDR3 consists of 13 residues. The CDR3 sequence: CASSLGQAQKLFF. The CDR3 DNA is TGTGCCAGCAGTTTGGGACAGGCACAAAAACTGTTTTTT.

The J gene is TRBJ2-1, the V gene TRBV19; maybe TRBD2 (5 bases). Germline CDR1 LNHDA, CDR2 SQIVND (reference sequence). The CDR3 extends over 17 amino acids. V lost 0 bases to trimming and J lost 5 bases, with 17 bases between them. This CDR3 is CASSIEWPSQWNNEQFF. The CDR3 nucleotides read TGTGCCAGTAGTATAGAGTGGCCTAGCCAATGGAACAATGAGCAGTTCTTC. Full variable domain (missing parts from reference TRBV19 and TRBJ2-1): DGGITQSPKYLFRKEGQNVTLSCEQNLNHDAMYWYRQDPGQGLRLIYYSQIVNDFQKGDIAEGYSVSREKKESFPLTVTSAQKNPTAFYLCASSIEWPSQWNNEQFFGPGTRLTVL.

The chain combines TRBV7-6 with TRBJ2-5, with no clear D. This CDR3 has 13 amino acids. Trimming removed 1 base from V and 2 bases from J, with 5 bases in between. The V gene's germline CDR1 is SGHVS and CDR2 FNYEAQ. CDR3 DNA sequence: TGTGCCAGCAGCTTAGGGAGTCAAGAGACCCAGTACTTC. It codes for CASSLGSQETQYF. Complete variable domain (other parts from reference TRBV7-6 and TRBJ2-5): GAGVSQSPRYKVTKRGQDVALRCDPISGHVSLYWYRQALGQGPEFLTYFNYEAQQDKSGLPNDRFSAERPEGSISTLTIQRTEQRDSAMYRCASSLGSQETQYFGPGTRLLVL.

V is TRBV5-1 and J is TRBJ1-1; no firm D call. This CDR3 region has 14 residues. Germline CDR1 SGHRS, CDR2 YFSETQ. V was trimmed by 4 bases and J by 5 bases, leaving 15 bases between them. The CDR3 here is CASSRAPTETEAFF. The CDR3 coding sequence is TGCGCCAGCAGCCGAGCCCCCACCGAAACTGAAGCTTTCTTT.

This rearrangement joins TRBV7-9 to TRBJ1-2; 7 bases map to TRBD1. The junction had 9 bases not matched to a gene; V was cut back by 4 bases and J by 4 bases. CDR1 and CDR2 (germline): SEHNR, FQNEAQ (reference sequence). CDR3 length: 15 residues. CDR3 DNA sequence: TGTGCCAGCAGCTCTGCAGGGGGTGGTATCTATGGCTACACCTTC. Its protein is CASSSAGGGIYGYTF.

The chain links TRBV21-1 to TRBJ1-2; TRBD1, as called in the table, went unchecked against the DNA. TRBV21-1 represents a pseudogene. CDR3 size: 14 residues. The DNA for the CDR3 is TGTGCCAGCAGCGAACAGGGGGGTGACTATGGCTACACCTTC. It encodes CASSEQGGDYGYTF.

Only a few counts were recorded for this clone. The genes are TRBV6-6 and TRBJ1-1; a weak D match, TRBD1 (5 bases). This CDR3 region has 14 residues. V dropped 4 bases and J dropped 4 bases, with 13 bases sitting between them. Germline-derived CDR1 and CDR2 are MNHNY and SVGAGI (reference sequence). Here the CDR3 DNA reads TGTGCCAGCAGTTCAGGGTGGGGTAGCACTGAAGCTTTCTTT. It codes for CASSSGWGSTEAFF.

The J gene is TRBJ1-3, the V gene TRBV11-2; D is uncertain. The CDR3 loop spans 18 amino acids. V gave up 5 bases and J gave up 0 bases, with 20 bases separating them. CDR1 and CDR2 (germline): SGHAT, FQNNGV. The CDR3 is CASSPHPSPGSSGNTIYF. The CDR3 DNA is TGTGCCAGCAGCCCCCACCCTTCGCCAGGCAGCTCTGGAAACACCATATATTTT.

The chain's CDR3 is CASSTSPQTGSYSPLHF. In DNA form, the CDR3 reads TGCGCCAGCAGCACCAGCCCCCAGACAGGTTCCTATTCACCCCTCCACTTT. J is TRBJ1-6 and V is TRBV5-1; D may be TRBD1 (6 bases). This CDR3 has 17 residues. V lost 4 bases, J lost 8 bases, and 22 bases lay in between. Germline V gene data show CDR1 as SGHRS and CDR2 as YFSETQ.

The rearrangement links TRBV7-9 to TRBJ1-2; D is possibly TRBD1 (5 bases). V was pared by 2 bases and J by 6 bases, with 16 bases between. Germline CDR1 reads SEHNR; CDR2 reads FQNEAQ (reference sequence). This CDR3 contains 15 residues. CDR3 region: CASSLRVGGIHGYTF. CDR3 bases: TGTGCCAGCAGCTTAAGAGTCGGGGGTATCCATGGCTACACCTTC.

The rearrangement joins TRBV10-2 to TRBJ2-1; 8 positions agree with TRBD2. CDR3 size: 13 residues. Germline V gene lookup returns CDR1 WSHSY and CDR2 SAAADI. V lost 4 bases, J lost 9 bases, and 5 bases stayed unmatched. CDR3 DNA sequence: TGCGCCAGCAGTGCACTAGCGGTGAGTGAGCAGTTCTTC. Amino acids: CASSALAVSEQFF.

V and J are TRBV7-6 and TRBJ2-5, with TRBD2 matching 11 bases. The length of the CDR3 is 17 residues. The junction had 8 bases not matched to a gene; V was cut back by 5 bases and J by 0 bases. CDR1 SGHVS and CDR2 FNYEAQ come from the germline V gene. CDR3 loop: CASSNIGLAGYQETQYF. The DNA of the CDR3 is TGTGCCAGCAGCAATATTGGACTAGCGGGCTACCAAGAGACCCAGTACTTC.

The chain employs TRBV7-9 and TRBJ2-6; D is perhaps TRBD1 (5 bases). Germline V gives CDR1 SEHNR, CDR2 FQNEAQ (reference sequence). Trimming cost V 5 bases and J 2 bases, with 13 bases left between them. The CDR3 spans 16 residues. CDR3 sequence reads: CASSTTGEAGANVLTF. The CDR3 DNA reads TGTGCCAGCAGCACCACAGGAGAGGCTGGGGCCAACGTCCTGACTTTC.

The V call is TRBV6-5, the J call TRBJ1-3; D unresolved. The V and J ends lost 2 bases and 0 bases respectively, with 11 bases between them. The CDR3 contains 16 residues. The V gene's germline CDR1 is MNHEY and CDR2 SVGAGI. The chain's CDR3 is CASSYRYSSSGNTIYF. DNA for the CDR3: TGTGCCAGCAGTTACCGGTACAGTTCCTCTGGAAACACCATATATTTT.

The rearrangement joins TRBV30 to TRBJ2-7; 8 positions match TRBD1. The CDR3 has 15 residues. Trimming took 3 bases from V and 1 from J; bases not matched to a gene: 8. Germline V CDR1 and CDR2: GTSNPN, SVGIG (reference sequence). The CDR3 reads CAWRTSGGLSYEQYF. In nucleotides, the CDR3 is TGTGCCTGGAGAACCTCAGGGGGCCTTTCCTACGAGCAGTACTTC.

This chain joins TRBV19 and TRBJ1-2; D unclear. This CDR3 spans 15 amino acids. The germline V gene has CDR1 LNHDA and CDR2 SQIVND (reference sequence). V lost 1 base and J 0 bases, leaving 9 bases between the germline ends. CDR3 sequence: CASSIGSGANYGYTF. CDR3 DNA sequence: TGTGCCAGTAGTATAGGCTCCGGAGCTAACTATGGCTACACCTTC.

CDR3 region: CASTVQGNSPLHF. CDR3 DNA: TGTGCCAGCACCGTACAGGGGAACTCACCCCTCCACTTT. This chain uses TRBV7-6 with TRBJ1-6; 7 nucleotides match TRBD1. CDR3 size: 13 residues. The junction had 7 bases not matched to a gene; V was cut back by 7 bases and J by 10 bases. Germline V gives CDR1 SGHVS, CDR2 FNYEAQ.

The gene calls are TRBV27 and TRBJ1-2; D ambiguous. The V gene's germline CDR1 is MNHEY and CDR2 SMNVEV (reference sequence). V was shortened by 1 base and J by 8 bases, with 11 bases between the two germline ends. The CDR3 is 13 amino acids. CDR3: CASSLWPSGGYTF. CDR3 nucleotide sequence: TGTGCCAGCAGTTTATGGCCAAGCGGAGGCTACACCTTC.